This T cell receptor beta chain stems from a study of T cell responses to AZD1222 COVID-19 vaccine. Study-level points and caveats: CD4 TCRs covered the whole spike, strongest at regions 160-218 and 743-854. Two AZD1222 doses significantly raised spike-specific TCR breadth and depth over controls.

On this clone itself: The antigen is not known.

Germline V gene data show CDR1 as LNHDA and CDR2 as SQIVND (reference sequence). The V gene lost 1 base and the J gene lost 1 base, with 13 bases spanning the gap. The CDR3 loop spans 17 amino acids. Sequencing was performed with immunoSEQ multiplex PCR; in TCRdb, only in-frame clones are kept and a portion is missing. The table lists approximately 130,000 clones, more than 85% of them singletons. The gene calls are TRBV19 and TRBJ2-2; D perhaps matches TRBD2 (5 bases). Sequences were derived from peripheral blood, sampled on day 0 of AZD1222 vaccination. This sequence originates from an adult in good health. CDR3 sequence (DNA): TGTGCCAGTAGTATAGGATCGGGAAGCCTGAACACCGGGGAGCTGTTTTTT. Amino acid sequence: CASSIGSGSLNTGELFF.